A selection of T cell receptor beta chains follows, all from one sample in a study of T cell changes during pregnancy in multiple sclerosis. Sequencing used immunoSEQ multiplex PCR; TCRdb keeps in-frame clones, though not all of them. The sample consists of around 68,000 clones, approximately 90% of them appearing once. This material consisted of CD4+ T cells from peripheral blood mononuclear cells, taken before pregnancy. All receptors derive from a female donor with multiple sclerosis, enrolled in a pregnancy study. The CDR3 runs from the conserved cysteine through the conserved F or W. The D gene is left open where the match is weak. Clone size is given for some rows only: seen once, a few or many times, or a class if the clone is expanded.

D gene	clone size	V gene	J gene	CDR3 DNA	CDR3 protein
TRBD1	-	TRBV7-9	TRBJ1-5	TGTGCCAGCAGCTTAGCTCCCCCAGGGGGCCACAATCAGCCCCAGCATTTT	CASSLAPPGGHNQPQHF
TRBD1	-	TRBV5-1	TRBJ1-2	TGCGCCAGCAGCTTGGAGGGGGCGTGGGGCTACACCTTC	CASSLEGAWGYTF
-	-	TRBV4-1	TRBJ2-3	TGCGCCAGCAGCCAAGGCGGCCTTTCTCTGCAGCAGTCGGATACGCAGTATTTT	CASSQGGLSLQQSDTQYF
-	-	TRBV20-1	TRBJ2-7	TGCAGTGCTCAGGGGCCTGGGGAGCAGTACTTC	CSAQGPGEQYF
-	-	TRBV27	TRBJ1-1	TGTGCCACGGGGGAGGGGGGTTATGGCACTGAAGCTTTCTTT	CATGEGGYGTEAFF
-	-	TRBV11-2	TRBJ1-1	TGTGCCAGCAGCCCCCGAAGCTGGAACACTGAAGCTTTCTTT	CASSPRSWNTEAFF
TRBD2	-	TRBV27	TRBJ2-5	TGTGCCAGCAGTAGGGGGACTAGGGAGACCCAGTACTTC	CASSRGTRETQYF
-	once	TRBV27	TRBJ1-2	TGTGCCAGCAGTCCCTTGGGAGGGCAGGGGTATGGCTACACCTTC	CASSPLGGQGYGYTF
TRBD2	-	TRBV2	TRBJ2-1	TGTGCCAGCAGTCCCTCGACTAGCGCGAGAGACAATGAGCAGTTCTTC	CASSPSTSARDNEQFF
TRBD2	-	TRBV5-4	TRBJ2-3	TGTGCCAGCAGCCCTGGGACTAGCGGCCGCACAGATACGCAGTATTTT	CASSPGTSGRTDTQYF
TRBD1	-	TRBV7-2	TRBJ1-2	TGTGCCAGCAGCTTAGACAGGGGGGGAGGCTACACCTTC	CASSLDRGGGYTF
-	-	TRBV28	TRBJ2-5	TGTGCCAGCACCTTAGGGGGGGGCAGACAAGAGACCCAGTACTTC	CASTLGGGRQETQYF
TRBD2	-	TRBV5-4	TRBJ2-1	TGTGCCACTCGTCAGCGGGGGGGCAGTTCCAATGAGCAGTTCTTC	CATRQRGGSSNEQFF
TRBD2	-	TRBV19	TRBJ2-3	TGTGCCAGTAGAAGGGCGGGACTAGCGGGAGTTAAAGATACGCAGTATTTT	CASRRAGLAGVKDTQYF
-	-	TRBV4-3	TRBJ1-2	TGCGCCAGCAGCCAAGATGACCAGGGAGGGTACTATGGCTACACCTTC	CASSQDDQGGYYGYTF
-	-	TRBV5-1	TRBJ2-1	TGCGCCAGCACTACAGGGTCGCACAGCTCCTACAATGAGCAGTTCTTC	CASTTGSHSSYNEQFF
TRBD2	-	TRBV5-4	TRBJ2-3	TGTGCCAGCAGCTCTGGGACTAGCGGGAGGAACACAGATACGCAGTATTTT	CASSSGTSGRNTDTQYF
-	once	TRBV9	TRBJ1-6	TGTGCCAGCAGCCCCGGGTCGAACGGATCACCCCTCCACTTT	CASSPGSNGSPLHF
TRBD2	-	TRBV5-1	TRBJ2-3	TGCGCCAGCAGCTTGGGTGGCGGGAGGTCCACAGATACGCAGTATTTT	CASSLGGGRSTDTQYF
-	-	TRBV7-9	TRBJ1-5	TGTGCCAGCAGCTTGGCCTCGGGGAGGGTCGGTAGCAATCAGCCCCAGCATTTT	CASSLASGRVGSNQPQHF
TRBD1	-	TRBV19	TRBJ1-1	TGTGCCAGTAGTATTGGACAGGGGGCACGAGCTTTCTTT	CASSIGQGARAFF
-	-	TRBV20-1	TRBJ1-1	TGCAGTGTTAACAAGAACACTGAAGCTTTCTTT	CSVNKNTEAFF
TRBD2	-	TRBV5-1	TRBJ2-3	TGCGCCAGCAGCTTATTTTTCTCTAGCGGGACCACAGATACGCAGTATTTT	CASSLFFSSGTTDTQYF
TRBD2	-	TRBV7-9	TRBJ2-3	TGTGCCAGCAGCTTCACTAGCGGGGGGGGTGATACGCAGTATTTT	CASSFTSGGGDTQYF
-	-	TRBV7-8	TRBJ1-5	TGTGCCAGCAGCTTAGTTCAGGGAGGGGATAATCAGCCCCAGCATTTT	CASSLVQGGDNQPQHF
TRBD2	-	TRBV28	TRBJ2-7	TGTGCCAGCAGTTCCCGACTAGCGGGCGAGCAGTACTTC	CASSSRLAGEQYF
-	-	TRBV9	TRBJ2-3	TGTGCCAGCAGCGTAATCGGAGGGACCGCAGATACGCAGTATTTT	CASSVIGGTADTQYF
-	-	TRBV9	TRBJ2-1	TGTGCCAGCAGCGTAGCTTGGACTGGCGGTCACAATGAGCAGTTCTTC	CASSVAWTGGHNEQFF
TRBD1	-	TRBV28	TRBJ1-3	TGTGCCAGCAGTTTTTACACAGGGGGGGGTGGAAACACCATATATTTT	CASSFYTGGGGNTIYF
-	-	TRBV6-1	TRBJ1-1	TGTGCCAGCAGTACTACCCCGAACACTGAAGCTTTCTTT	CASSTTPNTEAFF
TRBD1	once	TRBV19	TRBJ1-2	TGTGCCAGTAGCGTCGGGACAGGGGTAGGCTACACCTTC	CASSVGTGVGYTF
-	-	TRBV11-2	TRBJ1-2	TGTGCCAGCAGCGTGGGGCGACCAAACTATGGCTACACCTTC	CASSVGRPNYGYTF
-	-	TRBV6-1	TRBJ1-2	TGTGCCAGCAGGAGGGAGGGGAACTATGGCTACACCTTC	CASRREGNYGYTF
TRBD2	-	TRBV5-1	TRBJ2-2	TGCGCCAGCAGCTCCACCGGGACTAGCGGGGGGACCGCGAACACCGGGGAGCTGTTTTTT	CASSSTGTSGGTANTGELFF
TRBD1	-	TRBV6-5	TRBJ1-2	TGTGCCAGCGGTACAGGGGCTAGAGCCCTTACCTTC	CASGTGARALTF
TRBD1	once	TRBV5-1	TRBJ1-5	TGCGCCAGCAGCTTGGCGGGACAGCGAAATCAGCCCCAGCATTTT	CASSLAGQRNQPQHF
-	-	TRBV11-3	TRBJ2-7	TGTGCCAGCAGCAGAGGGTGGTCCTACGAGCAGTACTTC	CASSRGWSYEQYF
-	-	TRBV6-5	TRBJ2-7	TGTGCCAGCAGTTCTCCCGGGAGCAACTACGAGCAGTACTTC	CASSSPGSNYEQYF
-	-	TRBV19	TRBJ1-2	TGTGCCAGTAGTTCCCGATTTGACAGGCGGTATGGCTACACCTTC	CASSSRFDRRYGYTF
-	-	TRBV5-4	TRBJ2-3	TGTGCCAGCAGCCAGAGGACAGACACAGATACGCAGTATTTT	CASSQRTDTDTQYF
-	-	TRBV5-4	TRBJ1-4	TGTGCCAGCAGCGAGGGGGCAACTAATGAAAAACTGTTTTTT	CASSEGATNEKLFF
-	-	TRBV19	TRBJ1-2	TGTGCCAGTAGTATGTTTAGTAGGGAGGGCTATGGCTACACCTTC	CASSMFSREGYGYTF
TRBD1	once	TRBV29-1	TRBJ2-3	TGCAGCTTCGGACAGGGGTCGGATACGCAGTATTTT	CSFGQGSDTQYF
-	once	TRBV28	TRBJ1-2	TGTGCCAGCAGCTCCAATTTTCCCGGCAGCGCCTATGGCTACACCTTC	CASSSNFPGSAYGYTF
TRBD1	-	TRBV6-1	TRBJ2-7	TGTGCCAGCAGTGTGGACAGGGCATTCTACGAGCAGTACTTC	CASSVDRAFYEQYF
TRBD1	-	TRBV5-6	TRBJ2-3	TGTGCCAGCAGCGGACAGGTGGATACGCAGTATTTT	CASSGQVDTQYF
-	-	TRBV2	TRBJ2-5	TGTGCCAGCAGTGAACAGGGACAAGAGACCCAGTACTTC	CASSEQGQETQYF
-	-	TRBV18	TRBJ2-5	TGTGCCAGCTCACCACGGTCAGGGCACCCGCAAGAGACCCAGTACTTC	CASSPRSGHPQETQYF
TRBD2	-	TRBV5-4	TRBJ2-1	TGTGCCAGCAGCTTCGGACTAGCTGGATACAATGAGCAGTTCTTC	CASSFGLAGYNEQFF